This is a list of T cell receptor beta chains from one sample in a study of identical twins. TCRdb processed the 5' RACE reads anew with MiXCR; each CDR3 protein has one entry. The sample lists 650,000 to 800,000 distinct CDR3 sequences, less than 10% occurring once. This sample also appeared in a second study, on yellow fever vaccine responses in identical twins.

The sample consisted of PBMCs. All receptors come from a woman younger than 35 in good health. Both conserved end residues are part of each CDR3. A D gene is named only where the DNA matches it firmly. The size entry is marked missing in some rows and otherwise reads once, few, many or a size class.

J | size | V | D | CDR3 | DNA
TRBJ2-5 | many | TRBV20-1 | TRBD2 | CSATWTSGGLQETQYF | TGCAGTGCTACCTGGACTAGCGGGGGACTACAAGAGACCCAGTACTTC
TRBJ2-7 | few | TRBV7-2 | . | CASSQEGFSYEQYF | TGTGCCAGCAGCCAGGAAGGGTTTAGTTACGAGCAGTACTTC
TRBJ2-5 | . | TRBV4-3 | TRBD2 | CASSQHTSGRLVVETQYF | TGCGCCAGCAGCCAACACACTAGCGGGAGACTTGTAGTAGAGACCCAGTACTTC
TRBJ2-7 | . | TRBV11-2 | . | CASSPVLQRYEQYF | TGTGCCAGCAGCCCCGTCCTTCAGAGGTACGAGCAGTACTTC
TRBJ2-1 | . | TRBV15 | TRBD1 | CATEDRGSINEQFF | TGTGCCACCGAGGACAGGGGGAGTATCAATGAGCAGTTCTTC
TRBJ2-1 | . | TRBV20-1 | TRBD2 | CSASYGRINNEQFF | TGCAGTGCTAGTTACGGGAGGATCAACAATGAGCAGTTCTTC
TRBJ2-1 | many | TRBV12-3/TRBV12-4 | . | CASSLGLNEQFF | TGTGCCAGCAGTTTAGGGTTAAATGAGCAGTTCTTC
TRBJ2-7 | many | TRBV29-1 | . | CSVEESSYEQYF | TGCAGCGTTGAAGAGAGTTCCTACGAGCAGTACTTC
TRBJ2-1 | few | TRBV18 | . | CASSPPNSGYYNEQFF | TGTGCCAGCTCACCGCCGAATAGCGGTTACTACAATGAGCAGTTCTTC
TRBJ1-1 | many | TRBV5-1 | . | CASSLEGGGTEAFF | TGCGCCAGCAGCTTGGAAGGAGGGGGCACTGAAGCTTTCTTT
TRBJ2-7 | few | TRBV20-1 | TRBD2 | CSAVTGTSGKGAYEQYF | TGCAGTGCTGTTACCGGGACTAGCGGGAAGGGGGCCTACGAGCAGTACTTC
TRBJ2-1 | many | TRBV6-2/TRBV6-3 | TRBD2 | CASSYSTPAGIYNEQFF | TGTGCCAGCAGTTACTCGACCCCAGCGGGGATCTACAATGAGCAGTTCTTC
TRBJ2-1 | many | TRBV29-1 | TRBD1 | CSARTGYNEQFF | TGCAGCGCCCGGACAGGCTACAATGAGCAGTTCTTC
TRBJ2-5 | many | TRBV6-5 | . | CASSIQGPETQYF | TGTGCCAGCAGTATACAGGGTCCAGAGACCCAGTACTTC
TRBJ2-1 | . | TRBV27 | TRBD2 | CASSFSSSGHYNEQFF | TGTGCCAGCAGTTTCTCGTCTAGCGGGCACTACAATGAGCAGTTCTTC
TRBJ2-3 | . | TRBV29-1 | . | CSVTPPDTQYF | TGCAGCGTTACACCCCCAGATACGCAGTATTTT
TRBJ1-6 | many | TRBV7-2 | . | CASSLAPTRPGNSPLHF | TGTGCCAGCAGCTTAGCGCCCACGCGGCCGGGGAATTCACCCCTCCACTTT
TRBJ2-1 | . | TRBV20-1 | . | CSARTSLPYNEQFF | TGCAGTGCTCGAACAAGCCTTCCCTACAATGAGCAGTTCTTC
TRBJ1-6 | few | TRBV2 | TRBD1 | CASGSTGSNSPLHF | TGTGCCAGCGGCTCGACAGGGAGTAATTCACCCCTCCACTTT
TRBJ2-1 | many | TRBV5-1 | TRBD2 | CASSLASGTYNEQFF | TGCGCCAGCAGCCTCGCTAGCGGGACGTACAATGAGCAGTTCTTC
TRBJ2-7 | . | TRBV20-1 | . | CSARGPTAGLSYEQYF | TGCAGTGCTAGAGGCCCCACGGCAGGGCTCTCCTACGAGCAGTACTTC
TRBJ2-3 | . | TRBV6-5 | TRBD2 | CASSYSRLAGITDTQYF | TGTGCCAGCAGTTACTCGAGGCTAGCGGGGATCACAGATACGCAGTATTTT
TRBJ1-2 | many | TRBV20-1 | . | CSARDHGEGIWYGYTF | TGCAGTGCTAGAGATCACGGGGAGGGAATTTGGTATGGCTACACCTTC
TRBJ2-5 | . | TRBV9 | . | CASSVAPTRSETQYF | TGTGCCAGCAGCGTAGCGCCTACCAGGTCCGAGACCCAGTACTTC
TRBJ2-2 | many | TRBV12-3/TRBV12-4 | TRBD1 | CASSLSQGVNTGELFF | TGTGCCAGCAGCCTCTCACAGGGGGTGAACACCGGGGAGCTGTTTTTT
TRBJ2-7 | . | TRBV28 | TRBD2 | CASSLPSGIKYEQYF | TGTGCCAGCAGTTTACCTAGCGGGATAAAATACGAGCAGTACTTC
TRBJ2-7 | few | TRBV4-1 | TRBD2 | CASSQDPQRGSEQYF | TGCGCCAGCAGCCAAGACCCCCAGCGGGGGTCCGAGCAGTACTTC
TRBJ2-5 | few | TRBV7-8 | . | CASSSDSRQVAQYF | TGTGCCAGCAGCTCGGACAGCCGGCAGGTGGCCCAGTACTTC
TRBJ1-3 | few | TRBV12-3/TRBV12-4 | . | CASSLIIGGLSGNTIYF | TGTGCCAGCAGTTTAATTATAGGGGGACTCTCTGGAAACACCATATATTTT
TRBJ1-5 | . | TRBV28 | . | CASSYRDKSNQPQHF | TGTGCCAGCAGCTACCGGGATAAGAGCAATCAGCCCCAGCATTTT
TRBJ1-1 | few | TRBV12-3/TRBV12-4 | TRBD1 | CASRLSDRGSTEAFF | TGTGCCAGCAGACTATCGGACAGGGGGAGCACTGAAGCTTTCTTT
TRBJ2-3 | . | TRBV7-2 | . | CASSTRGTSTDTQYF | TGTGCCAGCAGCACAAGGGGGACTAGCACAGATACGCAGTATTTT
TRBJ1-1 | many | TRBV5-5 | . | CASSSTGTPRRITEAFF | TGTGCCAGCAGTTCCACCGGGACCCCCAGGCGAATCACTGAAGCTTTCTTT
TRBJ2-7 | few | TRBV12-3/TRBV12-4 | . | CASSFLRRGEQYF | TGTGCCAGCAGTTTTCTCCGTCGGGGCGAGCAGTACTTC
TRBJ2-4 | few | TRBV7-2 | . | CASSPFGGFGYSIQYF | TGTGCCAGCAGCCCTTTCGGTGGGTTCGGGTACAGCATTCAGTACTTC
TRBJ2-2 | . | TRBV5-1 | . | CASSLDRQGGTGELFF | TGCGCCAGCAGCTTGGATCGCCAGGGCGGCACCGGGGAGCTGTTTTTT
TRBJ1-6 | . | TRBV5-1 | . | CASSLTGTGRNNSPLHF | TGCGCCAGCAGCTTGACCGGCACCGGCCGAAATAATTCACCCCTCCACTTT
TRBJ1-1 | few | TRBV18 | . | CASSPIPGRGEAFF | TGTGCCAGCTCACCAATCCCGGGGCGAGGAGAAGCTTTCTTT
TRBJ2-5 | few | TRBV5-5 | . | CASSFFGLSSSQETQYF | TGTGCCAGCAGCTTCTTTGGGCTAAGCTCCTCCCAAGAGACCCAGTACTTC
TRBJ2-2 | . | TRBV24-1 | TRBD1 | CATSDPRQGSTGELFF | TGTGCCACCAGTGATCCGAGACAGGGGAGCACCGGGGAGCTGTTTTTT
TRBJ2-5 | few | TRBV29-1 | . | CSVENREEVETQYF | TGCAGCGTTGAAAACAGGGAGGAGGTGGAGACCCAGTACTTC
TRBJ2-3 | few | TRBV6-5 | . | CASSYGSWQTSTDTQYF | TGTGCCAGCAGTTACGGTAGTTGGCAGACTAGCACAGATACGCAGTATTTT
TRBJ1-5 | many | TRBV5-1 | . | CASSLAGNSNQPQHF | TGCGCCAGCAGCTTGGCCGGGAATAGCAATCAGCCCCAGCATTTT
TRBJ2-7 | few | TRBV20-1 | . | CSARELSSYEQYF | TGCAGTGCTAGAGAACTCAGCTCCTACGAGCAGTACTTC
TRBJ2-7 | few | TRBV28 | TRBD1 | CASSLTTGEGTYEQYF | TGTGCCAGCAGTTTGACCACAGGGGAAGGAACCTACGAGCAGTACTTC
TRBJ1-5 | . | TRBV29-1 | . | CSVLAGDSNQPQHF | TGCAGCGTCCTCGCGGGGGATAGCAATCAGCCCCAGCATTTT
TRBJ2-1 | many | TRBV7-8 | TRBD2 | CASDVNQGLAGGEQFF | TGTGCCAGCGACGTTAATCAAGGATTAGCGGGAGGGGAGCAGTTCTTC
TRBJ2-1 | . | TRBV10-3 | . | CAISDGSGNEQFF | TGTGCCATCAGTGATGGTAGCGGTAATGAGCAGTTCTTC
TRBJ2-7 | few | TRBV11-2 | TRBD1 | CASSRSPGQGTSYEQYF | TGTGCCAGCAGCCGAAGCCCGGGACAGGGAACCTCCTACGAGCAGTACTTC
TRBJ2-3 | many | TRBV12-3/TRBV12-4 | . | CASSPRVRTDTQYF | TGTGCCAGCAGTCCTCGGGTACGCACAGATACGCAGTATTTT
TRBJ2-5 | . | TRBV20-1 | . | CSAKTGGETQYF | TGCAGTGCTAAGACAGGCGGGGAGACCCAGTACTTC
TRBJ2-2 | many | TRBV5-1 | . | CASSPRRTSQPGELFF | TGCGCCAGCAGTCCCCGGCGAACCTCACAACCCGGGGAGCTGTTTTTT
TRBJ2-1 | many | TRBV5-1 | . | CASSPTGVVNEQFF | TGCGCCAGCAGCCCGACTGGGGTTGTTAATGAGCAGTTCTTC